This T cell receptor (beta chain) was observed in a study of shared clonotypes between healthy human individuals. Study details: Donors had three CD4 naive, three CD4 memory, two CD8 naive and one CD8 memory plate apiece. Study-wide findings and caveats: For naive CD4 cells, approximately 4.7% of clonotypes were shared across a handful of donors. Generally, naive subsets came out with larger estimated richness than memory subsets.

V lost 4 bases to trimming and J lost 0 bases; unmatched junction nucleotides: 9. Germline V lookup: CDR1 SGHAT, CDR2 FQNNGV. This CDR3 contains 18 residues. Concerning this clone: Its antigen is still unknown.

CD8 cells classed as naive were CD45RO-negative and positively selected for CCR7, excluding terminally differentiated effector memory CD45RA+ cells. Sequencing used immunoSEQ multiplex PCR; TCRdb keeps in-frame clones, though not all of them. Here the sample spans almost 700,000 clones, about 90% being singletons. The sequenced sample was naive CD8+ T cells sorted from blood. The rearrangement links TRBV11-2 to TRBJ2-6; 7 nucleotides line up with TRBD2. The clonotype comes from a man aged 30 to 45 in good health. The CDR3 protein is CASSSGREVASGANVLTF. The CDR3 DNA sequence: TGTGCCAGCAGCTCGGGACGGGAGGTTGCCTCTGGGGCCAACGTCCTGACTTTC.